The subject of this entry is one T cell receptor beta chain. Using immunoSEQ multiplex PCR, the repertoire was profiled, and TCRdb retains in-frame clones only, with some absent. The table shows 330,000 or so clones, with approximately 89% occurring only once. The sample originates from a study of blood T cell repertoires in COVID-19. The CDR3 spans 15 residues. The germline V gene encodes CDR1 MGHRA and CDR2 YSYEKL. Trimming took 4 bases from V and 1 from J; bases not matched to a gene: 5. The V and J genes are TRBV4-1 and TRBJ1-1, with 8 positions matching TRBD1. The sequenced sample was PBMCs or T cells enriched from blood (not recorded which). The receptor comes from a man under 40 who had recovered from COVID-19. The CDR3: CASSPPGGTNTEAFF. The CDR3 DNA reads TGCGCCAGCAGCCCACCAGGGGGCACGAACACTGAAGCTTTCTTT.